Shown below are 20 T cell receptor beta chains from a single sample sequenced in a study of T cells in Graves' hyperthyroidism and ophthalmopathy (dated by TCRdb to the late 2010s). The library was obtained by multiplex PCR. The data were produced on an Illumina HiSeq 2000. The TCR beta CDR3 regions were amplified from the RNA transcripts. For the first round of RT-PCR on the TCR CDR3, the HTBI primer set was used together with the Qiagen OneStep RT-PCR kit. TCRdb trimmed public reads at Q25 via fastp, called clones via MiXCR and kept in-frame beta chains. CDR3 protein duplicates are merged, each entry listing the most common genes and DNA. Present in this sample are hundreds of thousands of distinct CDR3 sequences, under 20% of which were seen just once. The ten most abundant clones make up 3.8% of the sample. The sequenced sample consisted of blood. The origin of the receptors is a woman in her 30s with Graves' hyperthyroidism.

This clonotype was counted ten times or more. This chain connects TRBV6-2 or TRBV6-3 to TRBJ2-7; D perhaps matches TRBD2 (5 bases). The CDR3 is 15 residues long. Germline lookup yields CDR1 MNHEY and CDR2 SVGEGT. V was clipped by 2 bases and J by 0 bases, with 11 bases between them. The DNA of the CDR3 is TGTGCCAGCAGTTACACGGACTTACTCTCCTACGAGCAGTACTTC. Its protein is CASSYTDLLSYEQYF.

This sequence joins TRBV6-1 and TRBJ2-1; 11 bases align to TRBD1. The ends lost 4 bases at V and 5 bases at J; junction bases unmatched: 1. Germline V gene lookup returns CDR1 MNHNS and CDR2 SASEGT. There are 14 residues in the CDR3. CDR3 DNA: TGTGCCAGCAGTGGGACAGGGGGCGACAATGAGCAGTTCTTC. Its protein is CASSGTGGDNEQFF.

This clonotype was detected many times. The chain has TRBV7-6 and TRBJ2-3; TRBD1 matches at 10 bases. Germline trimming cut 5 bases from V and 1 base from J; bases unmatched to any gene: 6. In germline, CDR1 is SGHVS, CDR2 FNYEAQ. This CDR3 is built from 16 residues. CDR3 loop: CASSTTGTGGTDTQYF. As DNA, the CDR3 is TGTGCCAGCAGCACCACCGGGACAGGGGGCACAGATACGCAGTATTTT. The variable domain in full, completed from reference TRBV7-6 and TRBJ2-3, reads GAGVSQSPRYKVTKRGQDVALRCDPISGHVSLYWYRQALGQGPEFLTYFNYEAQQDKSGLPNDRFSAERPEGSISTLTIQRTEQRDSAMYRCASSTTGTGGTDTQYFGPGTRLTVL.

The J gene is TRBJ2-5, the V gene TRBV28; D is possibly TRBD1 (6 bases). V lost 1 base to trimming and J lost 9 bases, with 18 bases between them. This CDR3 has 15 residues. Germline V gene lookup returns CDR1 MDHEN and CDR2 SYDVKM. As DNA, the CDR3 is TGTGCCAGCAGTTTATTTTCAGGGGATCCGGAGGCCCAGTACTTC. It is translated as CASSLFSGDPEAQYF.

V usage is TRBV7-6 and J usage is TRBJ2-3; 7 positions match TRBD1. CDR3 size: 16 residues. After removal of 8 bases from V and 0 bases from J, the junction contained 11 bases not matched to a gene. Germline V gene sequence: CDR1 SGHVS, CDR2 FNYEAQ. The CDR3 sequence: CASCPEDRASTDTQYF. The CDR3 bases are TGTGCCAGCTGCCCCGAAGACAGGGCTAGCACAGATACGCAGTATTTT.

This clonotype was found many times. The chain carries TRBV27 and TRBJ2-3, with D perhaps matching TRBD1 (6 bases). V dropped 8 bases and J dropped 9 bases, with 18 bases sitting between them. The CDR3 is 13 amino acids. Germline V gene sequence: CDR1 MNHEY, CDR2 SMNVEV (reference sequence). The CDR3 coding sequence is TGTGCCAGCCGACCCGGGACAATTGGAACGCAGTATTTT. Its translation: CASRPGTIGTQYF.

This clonotype appeared many times. The rearrangement uses TRBV2 and TRBJ2-5; tentative D call: TRBD2 (5 bases). The V and J ends lost 6 bases and 5 bases respectively, with 16 bases between them. The CDR3 sequence is 14 residues long. Germline assignment: CDR1 SNHLY and CDR2 FYNNEI. Written as DNA, the CDR3 is TGTGCCAGCAGCCCACTTGACCGCGGGGAGACCCAGTACTTC. Translation gives CASSPLDRGETQYF.

The chain recombines TRBV11-3 with TRBJ2-4; D unresolved. Germline assignment: CDR1 SGHNT and CDR2 YENEEA. Trimming took off 2 bases at V and 0 bases at J, with 8 bases between the two ends. The CDR3 runs to 15 residues. The CDR3 protein is CASSLRSLAKNIQYF. The DNA for the CDR3 is TGTGCCAGCAGCTTAAGGTCTCTAGCCAAAAACATTCAGTACTTC.

Worth noting for this clonotype: Its ends do not fully match the called genes, so a read error is possible. This chain links TRBV5-5 with TRBJ1-4, with D possibly TRBD1 on 5 matching bases. The CDR3 has 17 residues. Germline CDR1 SGHKS, CDR2 YYEKEE (reference sequence). CDR3 sequence (DNA): TGCGCCAGCAGCTTGGGGCCGACGGCCGCAACTAATGAGAAACTGTTTTTT. This gives the protein CASSLGPTAATNEKLFF.

V usage is TRBV5-1 and J usage is TRBJ2-1; D is undetermined. This CDR3 is 14 amino acids long. In germline, CDR1 is SGHRS, CDR2 YFSETQ. Between the trimmed V and J ends, which lost 0 bases and 8 bases, there was a span of 12 bases. The CDR3 DNA sequence: TGCGCCAGCAGCTTGGGACCCAATCTTGATGAGCAGTTCTTC. Translated, it gives CASSLGPNLDEQFF. Supplemented by reference TRBV5-1 and TRBJ2-1, the full variable domain reads KAGVTQTPRYLIKTRGQQVTLSCSPISGHRSVSWYQQTPGQGLQFLFEYFSETQRNKGNFPGRFSGRQFSNSRSEMNVSTLELGDSALYLCASSLGPNLDEQFFGPGTRLTVL.

This clonotype occurred many times. This chain links TRBV12-3 or TRBV12-4 with TRBJ2-3, with D possibly TRBD2 on 6 matching bases. Between the trimmed V and J ends, which lost 6 bases and 0 bases, there was a span of 16 bases. The CDR3 runs to 16 residues. CDR3 nucleotide sequence: TGTGCCAGCAGGTCCACCTTAGCGGCTAGCACAGATACGCAGTATTTT. Translated: CASRSTLAASTDTQYF.

With regard to this clonotype: A single base separates this from a much larger clone, so it may be a read error. The J gene is TRBJ2-1, the V gene TRBV29-1; TRBD1 is a possible D gene (5 bases). The V gene's germline CDR1 is SQVTM and CDR2 ANQGSEA. The CDR3 length is 14 residues. CDR3 sequence (DNA): TGCGGCGCCAGGGCGAGGAGCTCCTACAATGAGCAGTTCTTC. Amino acids: CGARARSSYNEQFF.

The chain combines TRBV29-1 with TRBJ2-6; TRBD2 is a possible D gene (5 bases). The CDR3 is 16 residues long. Per the germline V gene, CDR1 is SQVTM and CDR2 is ANQGSEA. Between the trimmed V and J ends, which lost 6 bases and 1 base, there was a span of 16 bases. CDR3 nucleotides: TGCAGCGTCACGGTAGGAGGAGCGTCTGGGGCCAACGTCCTGACTTTC. Translation: CSVTVGGASGANVLTF. The variable domain in full, with the rest retrieved from reference TRBV29-1 and TRBJ2-6, is SAVISQKPSRDICQRGTSLTIQCQVDSQVTMMFWYRQQPGQSLTLIATANQGSEATYESGFVIDKFPISRPNLTFSTLTVSNMSPEDSSIYLCSVTVGGASGANVLTFGAGSRLTVL.

In its sample, this clonotype was seen many times. The rearrangement joins TRBV28 to TRBJ2-1; D unclear. This CDR3 comprises 11 residues. The V and J ends lost 2 bases and 8 bases respectively, with 4 bases between them. Looked up from germline, CDR1 is MDHEN and CDR2 is SYDVKM. Here the CDR3 reads CASSLADEQFF. For the CDR3, the DNA is TGTGCCAGCAGTTTAGCGGATGAGCAGTTCTTC.

This clonotype was found many times. J is TRBJ2-7 and V is TRBV20-1, with unresolved D. The CDR3 has 15 amino acids. V lost 0 bases to trimming and J lost 3 bases, with 15 bases between them. Germline CDR1 and CDR2: DFQATT and SNEGSKA (reference sequence). The CDR3 region is CSARDQEEPNYEQYF. The CDR3 DNA sequence: TGCAGTGCTAGAGATCAGGAAGAGCCGAACTACGAGCAGTACTTC.

This clonotype showed up just a few times. This chain uses TRBV5-1 with TRBJ2-2; D gene uncertain. The CDR3 spans 12 residues. Germline lookup yields CDR1 SGHRS and CDR2 YFSETQ. Trimming removed 4 bases at V and 6 bases at J, with 7 bases between. The CDR3 spells CASSEFAGELFF. CDR3 in DNA: TGCGCCAGCAGCGAGTTTGCCGGGGAGCTGTTTTTT. Based on the CDR3 plus reference TRBV5-1 and TRBJ2-2, the full variable domain is KAGVTQTPRYLIKTRGQQVTLSCSPISGHRSVSWYQQTPGQGLQFLFEYFSETQRNKGNFPGRFSGRQFSNSRSEMNVSTLELGDSALYLCASSEFAGELFFGEGSRLTVL.

The chain is built from TRBV4-1 and TRBJ1-1; D gene uncertain. The CDR3 contains 16 residues. Germline loops: CDR1 MGHRA, CDR2 YSYEKL. With 1 base removed from V and 0 bases from J, the gap between germline ends came to 12 bases. The CDR3 loop reads CASSQGIRQMNTEAFF. In nucleotides, the CDR3 is TGCGCCAGCAGCCAAGGTATAAGGCAGATGAACACTGAAGCTTTCTTT.

The sample holds many counts of this clonotype. The chain links TRBV27 to TRBJ2-3, with D possibly called TRBD1 or TRBD2 (6 bases each). Trimming stripped 3 bases from V and 9 bases from J, with 16 bases between. Germline CDR1 MNHEY, CDR2 SMNVEV (reference sequence). This CDR3 spans 14 amino acids. The CDR3 DNA is TGTGCCAGCAGTTTTCTCCAGGGGCGGGACACGCAGTATTTT. It specifies CASSFLQGRDTQYF.

This clonotype came up many times. The chain combines TRBV10-3 with TRBJ2-7, with 7 bases that match TRBD1. CDR1 and CDR2 from the germline V gene are ENHRY and SYGVKD. This CDR3 has 13 amino acids. The junction had 8 bases not matched to a gene; V was cut back by 10 bases and J by 2 bases. CDR3 in amino acids: CATEDRTTYEQYF. The CDR3 region has the DNA TGTGCCACCGAGGACAGGACCACCTACGAGCAGTACTTC.

This rearrangement joins TRBV27 to TRBJ2-7, with no clear D. With 1 base removed from V and 4 bases from J, the gap between germline ends came to 8 bases. The CDR3 extends over 13 amino acids. Germline V gives CDR1 MNHEY, CDR2 SMNVEV (reference sequence). The CDR3 sequence: CASSLWWGYEQYF. DNA for the CDR3: TGTGCCAGCAGTTTATGGTGGGGATACGAGCAGTACTTC.